These T cell receptor beta chains were read from a single sample in a study of T cell repertoires in cytomegalovirus infection. For these receptors, no antigen is known. Using its own MiXCR run on the reads, TCRdb lists one record per CDR3 protein. This table has about 110,000 distinct CDR3 sequences, about a tenth appearing once. Sequenced input: PBMCs, sequenced either directly or after in vitro stimulation (not recorded which). The receptors originated from a human donor in good health (CMV status not recorded). Some clones in this sample may be carry-over from other donors' samples. Each CDR3 is given with its conserved first and last residue. The order of the fields is V gene, D gene, J gene, clone size, CDR3 DNA, CDR3 protein. A D gene is named only where the DNA matches it firmly. Clone sizes are given selectively: once, few, many, or a class where the clone is expanded.

>TRBV19|NA|TRBJ2-2|many
TGTGCCAGTAGTATAACAGGAGCGGGCACCGGGGAGCTGTTTTTT
CASSITGAGTGELFF
>TRBV11-1|NA|TRBJ1-5|many
TGTGCCAGCAGCTTAGGGGACGGATACAATCAGCCCCAGCATTTT
CASSLGDGYNQPQHF
>TRBV20-1|NA|TRBJ2-7|NA
TGCAGTGCTAGAGAGGACCCCCGCTACGAGCAGTACTTC
CSAREDPRYEQYF
>TRBV28|NA|TRBJ1-1|many
TGTGCCAGCAGTCCGTCGAACACTGAAGCTTTCTTT
CASSPSNTEAFF
>TRBV18|NA|TRBJ2-7|many
TGTGCCAGCCTGCAAGAGTCCGAGCAGTACTTC
CASLQESEQYF
>TRBV5-6|TRBD1|TRBJ1-2|many
TGTGCCAGCAGACCGGGACAGGGGGCGGGAGGCTACACCTTC
CASRPGQGAGGYTF
>TRBV28|TRBD1|TRBJ2-1|many
TGTGCCAGCAGGACTGCAGGGGCAGGGGGCGTGAATGAGCAGTTCTTC
CASRTAGAGGVNEQFF
>TRBV4-3|TRBD1|TRBJ1-3|NA
TGCGCCAGCAGCCAAGATCCCCCGGGACAGGGAAACACCATATATTTT
CASSQDPPGQGNTIYF
>TRBV12-3/TRBV12-4|NA|TRBJ1-3|many
TGTGCCAGCAGCGTCGGGGGGCCTGGAAACACCATATATTTT
CASSVGGPGNTIYF
>TRBV20-1|TRBD2|TRBJ2-1|once
TGCAGTGCTAGAGCCTCTACCCTAGCGGGGTCCTACAATGAGCAGTTCTTC
CSARASTLAGSYNEQFF
>TRBV29-1|NA|TRBJ2-5|many
TGCAGCGCCATTCGGGACTCCCAAGAGACCCAGTACTTC
CSAIRDSQETQYF
>TRBV20-1|TRBD1|TRBJ2-3|many
TGCAGTGCGACGGGACAGGGGGTCACAGATACGCAGTATTTT
CSATGQGVTDTQYF
>TRBV7-6|TRBD1|TRBJ2-1|NA
TGTGCCAGCAGCTTAGCGGTGACAGGGCTCAATGAGCAGTTCTTC
CASSLAVTGLNEQFF
>TRBV10-3|NA|TRBJ1-1|few
TGTGCCATCAGTGAGCCGACAAAGAACACTGAAGCTTTCTTT
CAISEPTKNTEAFF
>TRBV6-6|TRBD1|TRBJ1-4|many
TGTGCCAGCAGTTCCCTTCCGGGACAGGGGGACCTTGCAACTAATGAAAAACTGTTTTTT
CASSSLPGQGDLATNEKLFF
>TRBV18|TRBD2|TRBJ2-1|NA
TGTGCCAGCTCACCGTCGTCGGGGGGGTGGAATGAGCAGTTCTTC
CASSPSSGGWNEQFF
>TRBV28|TRBD2|TRBJ2-7|many
TGTGCCAGCAACGAGGCCGCGGGGGCCTACGAGCAGTACTTC
CASNEAAGAYEQYF
>TRBV28|TRBD1|TRBJ2-1|many
TGTGCCAGCAGCTCCTTAGGGGACAGGGATGACTATGAGCAGTTCTTC
CASSSLGDRDDYEQFF
>TRBV7-2|TRBD1|TRBJ2-1|many
TGTGCCAGCAGCACCTCCGGGACAGGGGGCGCCTACAATGAGCAGTTCTTC
CASSTSGTGGAYNEQFF
>TRBV5-4|TRBD1|TRBJ2-3|many
TGTGCCAGCAGCTTGGCCGGGACAGGGATATCAGATACGCAGTATTTT
CASSLAGTGISDTQYF
>TRBV5-6|NA|TRBJ2-1|NA
TGTGCCAGCAGCCTACGACTAGTAGGACTCGATGAGCAGTTCTTC
CASSLRLVGLDEQFF
>TRBV6-1|NA|TRBJ1-2|many
TGTGCCAGCAGTGAACAAACAGGGAAGGTGTCGAGGGGCTACACCTTC
CASSEQTGKVSRGYTF
>TRBV7-8|TRBD1|TRBJ2-3|few
TGTGCCAGCACCCGGCAGGGGGTATCCACAGATACGCAGTATTTT
CASTRQGVSTDTQYF
>TRBV6-2/TRBV6-3|NA|TRBJ2-1|few
TGTGCCAGCAGTTACTTGGCGGTCTCCAGCGGTGCGTTCTTC
CASSYLAVSSGAFF
>TRBV4-1|NA|TRBJ1-4|few
TGCGCCAGCAGCAAGTTTGAAGCTAATGAAAAACTGTTTTTT
CASSKFEANEKLFF
>TRBV7-2|TRBD1|TRBJ2-2|many
TGTGCCAGCAGCTCGGACAGGGGCGGGGAGCTGTTTTTT
CASSSDRGGELFF
>TRBV20-1|NA|TRBJ1-5|few
TGCAGTGCTAGACAGGGTTTTCAGCCCCAGCATTTT
CSARQGFQPQHF
>TRBV6-2/TRBV6-3|NA|TRBJ2-3|NA
TGTGCCAGCAGTGAAATAGAGATTAGCGTGGCAGATACGCAGTATTTT
CASSEIEISVADTQYF
>TRBV14|TRBD2|TRBJ2-4|NA
TGTGCCAGCAGCCCTCTAGCGGCCTCCGTGAACATTCAGTACTTC
CASSPLAASVNIQYF
>TRBV28|TRBD1|TRBJ2-5|NA
TGTGCCAGCAGTTTGAGACAGGGTCGAGAGACCCAGTACTTC
CASSLRQGRETQYF
>TRBV7-9|TRBD1|TRBJ2-2|few
TGTGCCAGCAGCACCATTCCGGGACAGGGTAACACCGGGGAGCTGTTTTTT
CASSTIPGQGNTGELFF
>TRBV19|NA|TRBJ2-1|NA
TGTGCCAGTAGTACTACGCTGGGGAATGAGCAGTTCTTC
CASSTTLGNEQFF
>TRBV28|NA|TRBJ2-7|many
TGTGCCAGCAGTTTAATGGCGGGGAGCTCCTACGAGCAGTACTTC
CASSLMAGSSYEQYF
>TRBV7-2|NA|TRBJ2-5|many
TGTGCCAGCAGCCCTCGACAGCCCCAAGAGACCCAGTACTTC
CASSPRQPQETQYF
>TRBV5-1|NA|TRBJ2-1|NA
TGCGCCAGCAGCTTGCCCCACGGCAATGAGCAGTTCTTC
CASSLPHGNEQFF
>TRBV5-6|NA|TRBJ2-1|many
TGTGCCAGCAGCTTAGGAGAAATAGACAATGAGCAGTTCTTC
CASSLGEIDNEQFF
>TRBV27|TRBD1|TRBJ1-1|NA
TGTGCCAGCCAGGGGGTAGGGACTGAAGCTTTCTTT
CASQGVGTEAFF
>TRBV11-2|NA|TRBJ1-3|NA
TGTGCCAGCAGCTTACAGGGGTTCGGAAACACCATATATTTT
CASSLQGFGNTIYF
>TRBV5-1|TRBD1|TRBJ2-6|NA
TGCGCCAGCAGCCTTGGGACAGCTGGGGCCAACGTCCTGACTTTC
CASSLGTAGANVLTF
>TRBV12-3/TRBV12-4|TRBD2|TRBJ2-3|many
TGTGCCAGCAGTTTCCGAGCGGGGGCAGATACGCAGTATTTT
CASSFRAGADTQYF
>TRBV11-3|NA|TRBJ2-7|few
TGTGCCAGCAGCTTAGGAGGGGCGCCTCCGAAATTC
CASSLGGAPPKF
>TRBV11-1|TRBD2|TRBJ2-1|many
TGTGCCAGCAGCTTATCGGCTAGCGGGAGGGCCCAACATGAGCAGTTCTTC
CASSLSASGRAQHEQFF
>TRBV7-2|TRBD1|TRBJ1-1|many
TGTGCCAGCAGCTTCAGACAGGGTGGCACTGAAGCTTTCTTT
CASSFRQGGTEAFF
>TRBV6-1|NA|TRBJ1-3|many
TGTGCCACCAGGAGTCCCGAGGGAGGAAACACCATATATTTT
CATRSPEGGNTIYF
>TRBV28|NA|TRBJ1-1|NA
TGTGCCAGCAGCCCCCCCTGGGAACAAGACACTGAAGCTTTCTTT
CASSPPWEQDTEAFF
>TRBV7-9|NA|TRBJ2-2|few
TGTGCCAGCAGCGTAGTGGGGGAAGCCGGGGAGCTGTTTTTT
CASSVVGEAGELFF
>TRBV5-4|NA|TRBJ2-5|many
TGTGCCAGCAGCTTGGATGGGTGGGGAGAGACCCAGTACTTC
CASSLDGWGETQYF
>TRBV7-6|TRBD1|TRBJ1-2|many
TGTGCCAGCAGCTCCACCCCTACAGGGGGCGCCGAGTCTAACTATGGCTACACCTTC
CASSSTPTGGAESNYGYTF
>TRBV7-2|TRBD1|TRBJ2-7|NA
TGTGCCAGCAGCCCGGACAGGGGAAAGCAGTACTTC
CASSPDRGKQYF